Shown below are 5 T cell receptor beta chains from a single sample sequenced in a study of blood T cells in healthy people across ages. Primers used in a second PCR of about 7 to 12 cycles were a sample-barcoded 5' primer and a J-beta primer mix. TCRdb itself ran the 5' RACE reads through MiXCR, one entry per CDR3 protein. The sample carries 1.5 million to 2 million distinct CDR3 sequences, under 30% recorded once. The sequenced material came from blood. These receptors came from a woman between 25 and 40 years old in good health.

In DNA, the CDR3 is TGCAGTGGGGACTTAGGAGGCTACACCTTC. This codes for CSGDLGGYTF. This sequence joins TRBV29-1 and TRBJ1-2, with D possibly matching TRBD1 (5 bases). The CDR3 consists of 10 residues. CDR1 is SQVTM, CDR2 ANQGSEA, per germline.

The chain recombines TRBV12-3 or TRBV12-4 with TRBJ1-1; no reliable D call. This CDR3 has 13 amino acids. Trimming took 5 bases from V and 9 from J, leaving 16 bases between them. The CDR3 bases are TGTGCCAGCAGTCCAGGTGCAATACCCCAAGCTTTCTTT. Its translation is CASSPGAIPQAFF.

V usage is TRBV11-2 and J usage is TRBJ2-3, with D possibly TRBD2 on 6 matching bases. The CDR3 covers 14 residues. In germline, CDR1 is SGHAT, CDR2 FQNNGV. V lost 11 bases and J lost 0, with 15 bases in between. For the CDR3, the DNA is TGTGCCGGGGGGAGCGACCCTAGCACAGATACGCAGTATTTT. Translating gives CAGGSDPSTDTQYF. Full variable domain (rest looked up from reference TRBV11-2 and TRBJ2-3): EAGVAQSPRYKIIEKRQSVAFWCNPISGHATLYWYQQILGQGPKLLIQFQNNGVVDDSQLPKDRFSAERLKGVDSTLKIQPAKLEDSAVYLCAGGSDPSTDTQYFGPGTRLTVL.

This clonotype showed up just a few times. The V gene is TRBV15, the J gene TRBJ2-1, with 12 bases identical to TRBD2. The ends lost 6 bases at V and 4 bases at J; junction bases unmatched: 13. The CDR3 sequence is 18 residues long. CDR1 is LNHNV and CDR2 is YYDKDF in the germline V gene (reference sequence). CDR3 residues: CATRKTSGSPLGYNEQFF. CDR3 nucleotide sequence: TGTGCCACCAGGAAGACTAGCGGGAGTCCTCTGGGGTACAATGAGCAGTTCTTC.

This clonotype was seen at least ten times. This chain joins TRBV20-1 and TRBJ2-3; 12 bases align to TRBD2. CDR3 length: 15 amino acids. The J segment lost 2 bases and the V segment lost 6 bases, leaving 6 bases of the junction unmatched. The germline CDR1 and CDR2 sequences are DFQATT and SNEGSKA (reference sequence). CDR3 coding DNA: TGCAGTGCAAGACTAGCGGGAGCCGTCACAGATACGCAGTATTTT. Its translation: CSARLAGAVTDTQYF.